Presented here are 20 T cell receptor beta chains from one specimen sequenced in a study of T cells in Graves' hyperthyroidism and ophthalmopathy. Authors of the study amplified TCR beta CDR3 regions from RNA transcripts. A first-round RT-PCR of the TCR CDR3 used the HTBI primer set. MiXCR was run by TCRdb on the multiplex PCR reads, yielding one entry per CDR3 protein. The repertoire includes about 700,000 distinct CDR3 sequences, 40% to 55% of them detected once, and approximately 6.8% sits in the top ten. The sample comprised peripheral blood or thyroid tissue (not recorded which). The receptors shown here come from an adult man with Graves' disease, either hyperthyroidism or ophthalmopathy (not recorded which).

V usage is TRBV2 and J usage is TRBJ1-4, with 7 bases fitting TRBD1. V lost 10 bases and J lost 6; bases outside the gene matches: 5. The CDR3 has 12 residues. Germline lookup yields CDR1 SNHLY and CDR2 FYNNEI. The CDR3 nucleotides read TGTGCCACGGGACAGCTGCATGAAAAACTGTTTTTT. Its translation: CATGQLHEKLFF.

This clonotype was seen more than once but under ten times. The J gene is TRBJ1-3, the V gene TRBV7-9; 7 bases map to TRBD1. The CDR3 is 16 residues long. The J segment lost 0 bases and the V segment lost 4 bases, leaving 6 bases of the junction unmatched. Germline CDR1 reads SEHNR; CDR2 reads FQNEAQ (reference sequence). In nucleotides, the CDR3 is TGTGCCAGCAGCTCTACAGGGGTCTCCTCTGGAAACACCATATATTTT. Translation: CASSSTGVSSGNTIYF.

The DNA for the CDR3 is TGCAGCGCCCCGCTGCTACAGAGGTCTAACTATGGCTACACCTTC. Translated: CSAPLLQRSNYGYTF. The genes are TRBV29-1 and TRBJ1-2; D is ambiguous. The CDR3 contains 15 residues. Germline V CDR1 and CDR2: SQVTM, ANQGSEA. Trimming removed 7 bases at V and 0 bases at J, with 18 bases between.

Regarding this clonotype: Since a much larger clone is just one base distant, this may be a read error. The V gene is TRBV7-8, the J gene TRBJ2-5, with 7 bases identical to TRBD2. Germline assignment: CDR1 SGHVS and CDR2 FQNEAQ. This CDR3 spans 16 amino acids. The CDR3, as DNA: TGTGCCAGCAGCGTAGCTAGCGGCGGGGCGGACGAGACCCAGTACTTC. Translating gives CASSVASGGADETQYF. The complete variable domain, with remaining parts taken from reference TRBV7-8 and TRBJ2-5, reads GAGVSQSPRYKVAKRGQDVALRCDPISGHVSLFWYQQALGQGPEFLTYFQNEAQLDKSGLPSDRFFAERPEGSVSTLKIQRTQQEDSAVYLCASSVASGGADETQYFGPGTRLLVL.

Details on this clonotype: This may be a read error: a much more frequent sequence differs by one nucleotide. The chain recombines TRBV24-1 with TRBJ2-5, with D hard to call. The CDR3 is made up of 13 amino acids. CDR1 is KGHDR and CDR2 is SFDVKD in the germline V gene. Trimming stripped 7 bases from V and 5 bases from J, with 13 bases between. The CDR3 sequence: CATRGEPSETQYF. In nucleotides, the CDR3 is TGTGCCACCAGAGGCGAGCCAAGTGAGACCCAGTACTTC.

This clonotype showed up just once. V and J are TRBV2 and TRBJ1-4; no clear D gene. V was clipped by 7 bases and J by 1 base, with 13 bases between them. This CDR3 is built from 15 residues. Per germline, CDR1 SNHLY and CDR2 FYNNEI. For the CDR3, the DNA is TGTGCCAGCACCGACACGCTAGGAACTAATGAAAAACTGTTTTTT. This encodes CASTDTLGTNEKLFF.

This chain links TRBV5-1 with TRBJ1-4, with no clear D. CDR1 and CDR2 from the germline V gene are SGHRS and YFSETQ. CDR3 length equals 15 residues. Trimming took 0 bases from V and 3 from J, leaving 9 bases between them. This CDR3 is CASSLETSPNEKLFF. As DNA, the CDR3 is TGCGCCAGCAGCTTGGAGACATCCCCTAATGAAAAACTGTTTTTT.

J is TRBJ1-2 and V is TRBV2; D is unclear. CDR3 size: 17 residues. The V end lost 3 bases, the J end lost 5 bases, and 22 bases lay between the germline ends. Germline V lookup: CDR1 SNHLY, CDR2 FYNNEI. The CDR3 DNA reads TGTGCCAGCAGTGATAGAAGGAACTACCCTGCACGATATGGCTACACCTTC. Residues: CASSDRRNYPARYGYTF.

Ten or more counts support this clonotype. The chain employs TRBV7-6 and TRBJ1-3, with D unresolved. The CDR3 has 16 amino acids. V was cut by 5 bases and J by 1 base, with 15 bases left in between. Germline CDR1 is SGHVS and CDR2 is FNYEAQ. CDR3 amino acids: CASSRNAEGSGNTIYF. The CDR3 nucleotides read TGTGCCAGCAGCCGTAACGCAGAAGGATCTGGAAACACCATATATTTT.

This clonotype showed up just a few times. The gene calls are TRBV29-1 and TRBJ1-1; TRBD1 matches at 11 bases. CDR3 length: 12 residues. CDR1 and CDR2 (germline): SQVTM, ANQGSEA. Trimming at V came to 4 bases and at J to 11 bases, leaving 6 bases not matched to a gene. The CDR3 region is CSVGAGTGGAFF. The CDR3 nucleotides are TGCAGCGTTGGAGCGGGGACAGGGGGGGCTTTCTTT.

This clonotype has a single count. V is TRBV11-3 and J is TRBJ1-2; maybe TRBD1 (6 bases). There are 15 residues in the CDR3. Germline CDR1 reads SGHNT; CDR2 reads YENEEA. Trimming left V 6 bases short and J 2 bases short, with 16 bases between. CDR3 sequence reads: CASSYSSGANYGYTF. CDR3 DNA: TGTGCCAGCAGTTACTCCTCGGGGGCCAACTATGGCTACACCTTC.

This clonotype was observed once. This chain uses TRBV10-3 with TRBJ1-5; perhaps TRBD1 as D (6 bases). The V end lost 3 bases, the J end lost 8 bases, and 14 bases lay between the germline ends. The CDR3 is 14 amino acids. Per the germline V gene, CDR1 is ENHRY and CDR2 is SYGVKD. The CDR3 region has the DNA TGTGCCATCAGTGACGGGCAGGGGAAGGAGCCCCAGCATTTT. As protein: CAISDGQGKEPQHF.

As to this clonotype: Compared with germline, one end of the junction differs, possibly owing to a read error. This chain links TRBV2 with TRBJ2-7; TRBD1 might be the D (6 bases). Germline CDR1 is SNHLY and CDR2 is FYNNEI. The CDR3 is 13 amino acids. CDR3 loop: CASSHRVLYGQYF. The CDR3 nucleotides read TGTGCCAGCAGCCACAGGGTCCTCTACGGGCAGTACTTC.

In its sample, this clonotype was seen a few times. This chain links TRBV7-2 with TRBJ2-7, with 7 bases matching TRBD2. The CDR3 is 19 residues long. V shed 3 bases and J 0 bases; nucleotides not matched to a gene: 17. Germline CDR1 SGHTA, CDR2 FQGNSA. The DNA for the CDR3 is TGTGCCAGCAGCTTGAGGCCCGGGGGGATAGCGGCCATCTCCTACGAGCAGTACTTC. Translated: CASSLRPGGIAAISYEQYF.

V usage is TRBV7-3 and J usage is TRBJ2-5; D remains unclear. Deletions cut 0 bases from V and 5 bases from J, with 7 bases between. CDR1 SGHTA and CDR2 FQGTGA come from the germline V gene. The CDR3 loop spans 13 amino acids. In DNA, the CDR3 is TGTGCCAGCAGCTTAACGGTAGGGGAGACCCAGTACTTC. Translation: CASSLTVGETQYF.

Here the CDR3 DNA reads TGTGCCAGCAGTTTTGGTCTTAACTATGGCTACACCTTC. This sequence encodes CASSFGLNYGYTF. The chain couples TRBV6-1 to TRBJ1-2; no firm D call. The CDR3 consists of 13 residues. V was pared by 5 bases and J by 1 base, with 8 bases between. Germline V gene sequence: CDR1 MNHNS, CDR2 SASEGT.

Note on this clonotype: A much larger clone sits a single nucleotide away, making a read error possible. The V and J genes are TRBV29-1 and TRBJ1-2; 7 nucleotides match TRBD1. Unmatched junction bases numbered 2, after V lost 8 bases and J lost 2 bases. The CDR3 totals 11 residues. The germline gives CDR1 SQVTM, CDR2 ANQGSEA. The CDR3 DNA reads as TGCAGCTTGGACAGGAACTATGGCTACACCTTC. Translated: CSLDRNYGYTF.

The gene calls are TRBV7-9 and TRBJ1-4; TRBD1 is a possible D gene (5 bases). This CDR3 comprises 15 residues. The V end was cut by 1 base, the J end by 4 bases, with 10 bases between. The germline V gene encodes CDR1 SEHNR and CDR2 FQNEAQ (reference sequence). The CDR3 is CASSLEGAGNEKLFF. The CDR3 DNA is TGTGCCAGCAGCTTAGAAGGGGCCGGTAATGAAAAACTGTTTTTT.

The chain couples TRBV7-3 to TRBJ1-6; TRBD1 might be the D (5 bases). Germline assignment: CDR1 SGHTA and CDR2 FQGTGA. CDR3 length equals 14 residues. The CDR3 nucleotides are TGTGCTAGAGATAGAGGAGGGGACGGTTCACCCCTCCACTTT. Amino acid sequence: CARDRGGDGSPLHF.

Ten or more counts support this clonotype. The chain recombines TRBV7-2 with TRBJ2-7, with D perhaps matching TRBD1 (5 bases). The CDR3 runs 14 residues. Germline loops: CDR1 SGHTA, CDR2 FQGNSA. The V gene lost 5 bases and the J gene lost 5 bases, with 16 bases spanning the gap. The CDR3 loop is CASSPDSAGHEQYF. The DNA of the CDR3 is TGTGCCAGCAGCCCAGACAGCGCTGGGCACGAGCAGTACTTC.